These T cell receptor beta chains were read from a single sample in a study of cytomegalovirus exposure and HLA in healthy donors. Assay used: immunoSEQ multiplex PCR; TCRdb lists only in-frame clones, some missing. This sample yields about 160,000 clones, of which roughly 72% are seen a single time; around 7% belongs to the top ten. Material: PBMCs. These receptors all stem from a man aged 35 to 55 in good health and CMV-seropositive. The CDR3 runs from the conserved cysteine through the conserved F or W. A D gene is named only where the DNA matches it firmly. Only part of the rows carry a size: once, few, many, or a class if the clone is expanded.

size: -
V: TRBV19
J: TRBJ1-5
D: -
DNA: TGTGCCAGTAGTATAACGGCAGGGCTAGGGAATCAGCCCCAGCATTTT
CDR3: CASSITAGLGNQPQHF

size: few
V: TRBV19
J: TRBJ2-5
D: -
DNA: TGTGCCAGTAGTATTTCTGCGGGGCAGATACAAGAGACCCAGTACTTC
CDR3: CASSISAGQIQETQYF

size: -
V: TRBV30
J: TRBJ2-1
D: -
DNA: TGTGCCTGGAGTGTATCTCTCGGTGAGCAGTTCTTC
CDR3: CAWSVSLGEQFF

size: -
V: TRBV30
J: TRBJ2-5
D: TRBD1
DNA: TGTGCCTGGAGCCGTAAAGGGGGAACAGGGGTGAAGACCCAGTACTTC
CDR3: CAWSRKGGTGVKTQYF

size: -
V: TRBV10-3
J: TRBJ1-1
D: TRBD1
DNA: TGTGCCACCGGACAGGGTTCGAACACTGAAGCTTTCTTT
CDR3: CATGQGSNTEAFF

size: -
V: TRBV6-1
J: TRBJ2-5
D: -
DNA: TGTGCCAGCAGTGAAGCTACGTCCGGGACTCCACGCCAAGAGACCCAGTACTTC
CDR3: CASSEATSGTPRQETQYF

size: -
V: TRBV14
J: TRBJ2-7
D: -
DNA: TGTGCCAGCAGCCAGCAGGGCTACGAGCAGTACTTC
CDR3: CASSQQGYEQYF

size: -
V: TRBV4-1
J: TRBJ1-6
D: -
DNA: TGCGCCAGCAGCGGGCGTCTGAATTCACCCCTCCACTTT
CDR3: CASSGRLNSPLHF

size: few
V: TRBV7-9
J: TRBJ2-7
D: TRBD1
DNA: TGTGCCAGCAGCTTAGAAATCCCGGGACAGAGAGGTCTCGAGCAGTACTTC
CDR3: CASSLEIPGQRGLEQYF

size: -
V: TRBV30
J: TRBJ1-2
D: -
DNA: TGTGCCTGGAGTGTACTCGGAGGGGGCTACACCTTC
CDR3: CAWSVLGGGYTF

size: -
V: TRBV7-2
J: TRBJ1-2
D: -
DNA: TGTGCCAGCAGCTTAACCCCCGGGGTGGAGGGCTACACCTTC
CDR3: CASSLTPGVEGYTF

size: -
V: TRBV11-2
J: TRBJ2-3
D: -
DNA: TGTGCCAGCAGCGGCCAGGGGACAGATACGCAGTATTTT
CDR3: CASSGQGTDTQYF

size: -
V: TRBV13
J: TRBJ1-5
D: TRBD1
DNA: TGTGCCAGCAGCTTCGACAGGGGGCGCCACCAGCCCCAGCATTTT
CDR3: CASSFDRGRHQPQHF

size: -
V: TRBV6-1
J: TRBJ2-7
D: TRBD1
DNA: TGTGCCAGCAGTGACAGACAGGGCATAACCTACGAGCAGTACTTC
CDR3: CASSDRQGITYEQYF

size: -
V: TRBV14
J: TRBJ1-2
D: -
DNA: TGTGCCAGCAGCCAAGGACAGAGCTATGGCTACACCTTC
CDR3: CASSQGQSYGYTF

size: few
V: TRBV10-3
J: TRBJ1-1
D: -
DNA: TGTGCCATCCAGTCTACAGGGAATTCTGAAGCTTTCTTT
CDR3: CAIQSTGNSEAFF

size: -
V: TRBV6-5
J: TRBJ1-1
D: -
DNA: TGTGCCAGCAGTTCGCCGACAGAGAACACTGAAGCTTTCTTT
CDR3: CASSSPTENTEAFF

size: -
V: TRBV2
J: TRBJ2-1
D: TRBD1
DNA: TGTGCCAGCAGGGGGACAGCCCGGAGTTCCTACAATGAGCAGTTCTTC
CDR3: CASRGTARSSYNEQFF

size: -
V: TRBV4-3
J: TRBJ2-2
D: TRBD1
DNA: TGCGCCAGCAGCCAAGATAGCAGGGGGCCCGGGGAGCTGTTTTTT
CDR3: CASSQDSRGPGELFF

size: once
V: TRBV5-1
J: TRBJ2-7
D: TRBD2
DNA: TGCGCCAGCAGCTGGACTAGCGGGGGATTCTACGAGCAGTACTTC
CDR3: CASSWTSGGFYEQYF

size: -
V: TRBV27
J: TRBJ2-7
D: TRBD2
DNA: TGTGCCAGCGGGGTCGGGGGGTACGAGCAGTACTTC
CDR3: CASGVGGYEQYF

size: -
V: TRBV6-5
J: TRBJ1-1
D: -
DNA: TGTGCCAGCAGGAGTGGTCGTGAAGCTTTCTTT
CDR3: CASRSGREAFF

size: -
V: TRBV5-6
J: TRBJ1-4
D: -
DNA: TGTGCCAGCAGCCCCCTGGGGGCCAATGAAAAACTGTTTTTT
CDR3: CASSPLGANEKLFF

size: once
V: TRBV7-2
J: TRBJ2-7
D: -
DNA: TGTGCCAGCAGCCCAGAGGGACACGGAGCGTACGAGCAGTACTTC
CDR3: CASSPEGHGAYEQYF

size: -
V: TRBV30
J: TRBJ2-7
D: -
DNA: TGTGCCTGGAGTGGGGGGCGTTCCTACGAGCAGTACTTC
CDR3: CAWSGGRSYEQYF

size: -
V: TRBV14
J: TRBJ2-7
D: TRBD1
DNA: TGTGCCAGCAGCCTTACAGGGGGGCGCGAGCAGTACTTC
CDR3: CASSLTGGREQYF

size: -
V: TRBV5-1
J: TRBJ1-6
D: -
DNA: TGCGCCAGCAGCGTGTTAGGGAGCTCCTATAATTCACCCCTCCACTTT
CDR3: CASSVLGSSYNSPLHF

size: few
V: TRBV6-6
J: TRBJ2-3
D: TRBD2
DNA: TGTGCCAGCAGTGACTCGGCTAGCGGAGGAGATACGCAGTATTTT
CDR3: CASSDSASGGDTQYF

size: -
V: TRBV7-9
J: TRBJ1-4
D: TRBD1
DNA: TGTGCCAGCAGCGACAGGGGCCCTTCAACTAATGAAAAACTGTTTTTT
CDR3: CASSDRGPSTNEKLFF

size: -
V: TRBV18
J: TRBJ1-1
D: -
DNA: TGTGCCAGCTCCCAAGGGGTGGACACTGAAGCTTTCTTT
CDR3: CASSQGVDTEAFF

size: -
V: TRBV5-1
J: TRBJ1-4
D: TRBD1
DNA: TGCGCCAGCAGCTCGTACAGGGGGCCCCTCGAAAAACTGTTTTTT
CDR3: CASSSYRGPLEKLFF

size: -
V: TRBV21-1
J: TRBJ1-4
D: -
DNA: TGTGCCAGCAACGAAAATAAAGACAGGGCCGCTAGTGAAAAACTGTTTTTT
CDR3: CASNENKDRAASEKLFF

size: -
V: TRBV7-8
J: TRBJ2-1
D: TRBD1
DNA: TGTGCCAGCAGCTTAACTACAGGGGTGGACAATGAGCAGTTCTTC
CDR3: CASSLTTGVDNEQFF

size: -
V: TRBV7-2
J: TRBJ1-6
D: TRBD1
DNA: TGTGCCAGCAGCTGGGACAGTTATAATTCACCCCTCCACTTT
CDR3: CASSWDSYNSPLHF

size: -
V: TRBV18
J: TRBJ2-5
D: TRBD2
DNA: TGTGCCAGCTCACGTGAGCGGGGGGATCAAGAGACCCAGTACTTC
CDR3: CASSRERGDQETQYF

size: -
V: TRBV10-3
J: TRBJ2-5
D: -
DNA: TGTGCCATCAGTCCCTTCGTGTCAGAGACCCAGTACTTC
CDR3: CAISPFVSETQYF

size: -
V: TRBV11-3
J: TRBJ2-1
D: -
DNA: TGTGCCAGCAGCTTAGGAACCAACGAGGAGCAGTTCTTC
CDR3: CASSLGTNEEQFF

size: once
V: TRBV7-3
J: TRBJ2-7
D: TRBD1
DNA: TGTGCCAGCAGCTTCGACAGGGGGTACGAGCAGTACTTC
CDR3: CASSFDRGYEQYF

size: -
V: TRBV5-6
J: TRBJ2-7
D: TRBD1
DNA: TGTGCCAGCAGCCATCGACAGGGGGGGCACGAGCAGTACTTC
CDR3: CASSHRQGGHEQYF

size: -
V: TRBV5-1
J: TRBJ1-4
D: -
DNA: TGCGCCAGCAGCCGGACCCCGGGACAAAACAATGAAAAACTGTTTTTT
CDR3: CASSRTPGQNNEKLFF

size: once
V: TRBV27
J: TRBJ2-1
D: -
DNA: TGTGCCAGCAGTTTATTTTCGGGACTTTCCCATGAGCAGTTCTTC
CDR3: CASSLFSGLSHEQFF

size: few
V: TRBV25-1
J: TRBJ2-3
D: -
DNA: TGTGCCAGCAGTGACCTCACAGATACGCAGTATTTT
CDR3: CASSDLTDTQYF

size: -
V: TRBV7-8
J: TRBJ1-5
D: TRBD1
DNA: TGTGCCAGCAGCTTAGGGCGGACAGGTGATCAGCCCCAGCATTTT
CDR3: CASSLGRTGDQPQHF

size: -
V: TRBV30
J: TRBJ2-7
D: -
DNA: TGTGCCTGCCTGGTTCAGGGGCCGCGGGACGAGCAGTACTTC
CDR3: CACLVQGPRDEQYF

size: -
V: TRBV19
J: TRBJ1-3
D: -
DNA: TGTGCCAGTAGTCCCCATCAGGGGATCGTTGGAAACACCATATATTTT
CDR3: CASSPHQGIVGNTIYF